This paragraph covers one T cell receptor beta chain sequence. It was during active infection that Seattle patients were enrolled and then longitudinally followed. This specimen comes from a study of blood T cell repertoires in COVID-19. The wider study: Material from acute and convalescent COVID-19 was sourced from the United States, Italy and Spain. PBMCs, B-cell-depleted T cells, or T cells provided the cDNA or gDNA that made up the material.

In the authors' workflow: Amplification of reference gene primers was used by the study to estimate nucleated cell counts. Assay: immunoSEQ multiplex PCR; the TCRdb copy retains only in-frame clones and omits some. The V and J calls and clone size were taken over from that table, and D and trimming were inferred from the DNA. The profile shows approximately 69,000 clones, 70% to 85% of them singletons. The V end was cut by 1 base, the J end by 6 bases, with 4 bases between. The CDR3 contains 11 residues. The receptor was derived from a man aged 50 to 59 with COVID-19, enrolled during active disease. Sequencing was carried out using peripheral blood. The J gene is TRBJ2-7, the V gene TRBV12-3 or TRBV12-4; unclear D gene. The CDR3 DNA follows: TGTGCCAGCAGTTTAGGCGGCGAGCAGTACTTC. Encoded protein: CASSLGGEQYF.